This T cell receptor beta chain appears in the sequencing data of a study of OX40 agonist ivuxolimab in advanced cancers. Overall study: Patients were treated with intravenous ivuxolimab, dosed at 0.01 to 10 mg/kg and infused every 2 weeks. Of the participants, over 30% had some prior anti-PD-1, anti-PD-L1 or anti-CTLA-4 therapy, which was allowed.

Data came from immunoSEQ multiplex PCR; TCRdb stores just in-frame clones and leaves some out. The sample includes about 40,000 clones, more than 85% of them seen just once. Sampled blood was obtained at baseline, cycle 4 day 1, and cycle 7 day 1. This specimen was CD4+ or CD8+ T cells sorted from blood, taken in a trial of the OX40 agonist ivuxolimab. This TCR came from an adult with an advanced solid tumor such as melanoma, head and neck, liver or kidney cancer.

This CDR3 is CASTRDGNTGELFF. The CDR3 nucleotides read TGTGCCAGCACTCGGGACGGCAACACCGGGGAGCTGTTTTTT. The rearrangement joins TRBV6-4 to TRBJ2-2; the D call may be TRBD1 or TRBD2 (5 bases each). The V end was cut by 7 bases, the J end by 2 bases, with 11 bases between. Germline values: CDR1 MRHNA, CDR2 SNTAGT. The CDR3 has 14 residues.